A selection of T cell receptor beta chains follows, all from one sample in a study of Ad26.COV2.S vaccination and SARS-CoV-2 variants. Clones were sequenced by immunoSEQ multiplex PCR, and TCRdb holds only the in-frame ones, with some missing. The sample consists of around 250,000 clones, around nine tenths of them appearing once. The sample in question was peripheral blood, obtained in a trial of Ad26.COV2.S vaccine versus placebo. These receptors were obtained from a person aged 18-65 years who received the Ad26.COV2.S COVID-19 vaccine or a placebo. Each CDR3 is given with its conserved first and last residue. D genes are given only for firm matches. Clone size is stated in some rows and not others, as once, few, many or a class when expanded.

clone_size j_call v_call d_call cdr3_aa cdr3_nt
NA TRBJ1-4 TRBV6-5 TRBD1 CATRQGALNEKLFF TGTGCCACCAGGCAGGGGGCGCTGAATGAAAAACTGTTTTTT
NA TRBJ2-3 TRBV5-4 TRBD2 CASSSRLAGGPDTQYF TGTGCCAGCAGCTCGCGACTAGCGGGAGGGCCAGATACGCAGTATTTT
NA TRBJ2-1 TRBV21-1 NA CASSKASRDLKCNEQFF TGTGCCAGCAGCAAAGCTTCCCGGGACTTAAAATGTAATGAGCAGTTCTTC
NA TRBJ1-5 TRBV2 NA CASVAEGGAQPQHF TGTGCCAGCGTCGCGGAGGGGGGCGCTCAGCCCCAGCATTTT
NA TRBJ1-5 TRBV27 NA CASSGRMDSQPQHF TGTGCCAGCTCCGGAAGGATGGATAGTCAGCCCCAGCATTTT
few TRBJ2-3 TRBV4-3 NA CASSQEMIADTQYF TGCGCCAGCAGCCAAGAAATGATAGCAGATACGCAGTATTTT
NA TRBJ2-5 TRBV9 NA CASSVGVQGRETQYF TGTGCCAGCAGCGTAGGGGTGCAGGGTAGGGAGACCCAGTACTTC
NA TRBJ1-1 TRBV2 NA CASSETGYTEAFF TGTGCCAGCAGTGAAACGGGTTACACTGAAGCTTTCTTT
NA TRBJ2-2 TRBV4-1 NA CASSGRDRTGELFF TGCGCCAGCAGTGGACGGGATCGTACCGGGGAGCTGTTTTTT
NA TRBJ2-1 TRBV29-1 NA CSVETFRESNNEQFF TGCAGCGTTGAAACATTCCGGGAGTCCAACAATGAGCAGTTCTTC
NA TRBJ2-3 TRBV5-4 NA CASSRSPDTQYF TGTGCCAGCAGCCGCAGTCCCGATACGCAGTATTTT
NA TRBJ2-3 TRBV6-4 TRBD2 CASSDSSGGSTDTQYF TGTGCCAGCAGTGACTCTAGCGGGGGATCCACAGATACGCAGTATTTT
NA TRBJ1-5 TRBV7-9 NA CASSASGGGHNQPQHF TGTGCCAGCAGCGCCTCGGGCGGGGGGCATAATCAGCCCCAGCATTTT
NA TRBJ1-4 TRBV19 TRBD1 CASILKVRDRASTNEKLFF TGTGCCAGTATTCTCAAAGTCAGGGACAGGGCTTCAACTAATGAAAAACTGTTTTTT
NA TRBJ1-2 TRBV10-3 NA CAISSDGNYGYTF TGTGCCATCAGCAGCGACGGTAACTATGGCTACACCTTC
NA TRBJ2-3 TRBV4-2 TRBD2 CASSGAGKSTDTQYF TGTGCCAGCAGCGGAGCGGGGAAGAGCACAGATACGCAGTATTTT
few TRBJ2-5 TRBV19 NA CASSIRDTTQETQYF TGTGCCAGTAGTATTCGGGACACAACCCAAGAGACCCAGTACTTC
NA TRBJ2-3 TRBV18 NA CASSPRAGAFTDTQYF TGTGCCAGCTCACCCAGGGCAGGGGCCTTCACAGATACGCAGTATTTT
once TRBJ2-5 TRBV30 TRBD1 CAWSDGTGGYF TGTGCCTGGAGCGACGGGACAGGGGGATACTTC
NA TRBJ1-1 TRBV29-1 TRBD1 CSALYKDRGAEAFF TGCAGCGCGTTGTATAAGGACAGGGGGGCTGAAGCTTTCTTT
NA TRBJ2-3 TRBV5-1 TRBD2 CASSLDLAGAGDTQYF TGCGCCAGCAGCTTGGATCTAGCGGGAGCAGGCGATACGCAGTATTTT
few TRBJ2-7 TRBV27 NA CASSLAGIHEQYF TGTGCCAGCAGTTTGGCAGGGATCCACGAGCAGTACTTC
NA TRBJ2-1 TRBV11-1 TRBD1 CASSLGGQGEQFF TGTGCCAGCAGCTTAGGGGGACAGGGTGAGCAGTTCTTC
NA TRBJ1-5 TRBV19 TRBD1 CASWDRNSNQPQHF TGTGCCAGTTGGGACAGAAATAGCAATCAGCCCCAGCATTTT
NA TRBJ1-2 TRBV30 NA CAWSVGVGGYTF TGTGCCTGGAGTGTAGGCGTTGGCGGCTACACCTTC
few TRBJ2-2 TRBV6-5 NA CASPGPLNTGELFF TGTGCCAGCCCCGGGCCGCTTAACACCGGGGAGCTGTTTTTT
NA TRBJ2-1 TRBV24-1 TRBD1 CATSDYRQGNNNEQFF TGTGCCACCAGTGATTATAGACAGGGAAATAACAATGAGCAGTTCTTC
NA TRBJ2-2 TRBV7-9 NA CASSFNAAGELFF TGTGCCAGCAGCTTTAACGCGGCCGGGGAGCTGTTTTTT
few TRBJ1-5 TRBV3-1/TRBV3-2 NA CASSQDIGQPQHF TGTGCCAGCAGCCAAGATATAGGACAGCCCCAGCATTTT
NA TRBJ1-5 TRBV6-2/TRBV6-3 NA CASSYSLQVRGNQPQHF TGTGCCAGCAGTTACTCGCTCCAGGTCAGGGGAAATCAGCCCCAGCATTTT
NA TRBJ1-1 TRBV18 NA CASSLVRGNTEAFF TGTGCCAGCTCACTGGTGCGGGGGAACACTGAAGCTTTCTTT
NA TRBJ1-5 TRBV19 NA CASSTGEGYQPQHF TGTGCCAGTAGTACCGGGGAGGGGTATCAGCCCCAGCATTTT
NA TRBJ2-6 TRBV19 NA CASRPGSGANVLTF TGTGCCAGTAGGCCGGGGTCTGGGGCCAACGTCCTGACTTTC
NA TRBJ2-7 TRBV6-5 NA CASSYSAWDYEQYF TGTGCCAGCAGTTACTCAGCCTGGGACTACGAGCAGTACTTC
NA TRBJ1-4 TRBV5-6 NA CASSRPRGVIDEKLFF TGTGCCAGCAGCCGGCCTCGGGGGGTCATAGATGAAAAACTGTTTTTT
NA TRBJ2-1 TRBV29-1 NA CSVEEGSSYNEQFF TGCAGCGTTGAAGAGGGGAGCTCCTACAATGAGCAGTTCTTC
few TRBJ1-5 TRBV6-1 TRBD1 CASSVLPGQGDFGSNQPQHF TGTGCCAGCAGTGTCCTGCCGGGACAGGGTGATTTCGGTAGCAATCAGCCCCAGCATTTT
NA TRBJ1-4 TRBV30 NA CAWSGQSIREKLFF TGTGCCTGGAGCGGACAGTCGATTCGGGAAAAACTGTTTTTT
NA TRBJ1-3 TRBV30 TRBD1 CAWKQGAGNTIYF TGTGCCTGGAAACAGGGGGCTGGAAACACCATATATTTT
NA TRBJ1-2 TRBV6-5 TRBD1 CASMLTGGAEYGYTF TGTGCCAGCATGCTTACAGGGGGCGCTGAGTATGGCTACACCTTC
NA TRBJ2-7 TRBV5-6 NA CASSPATSLFEYEQYF TGTGCCAGCAGCCCCGCCACGTCCCTCTTTGAGTACGAGCAGTACTTC
NA TRBJ1-1 TRBV2 NA CASSVTPVGAFF TGTGCCAGCAGTGTAACTCCGGTTGGGGCTTTCTTT